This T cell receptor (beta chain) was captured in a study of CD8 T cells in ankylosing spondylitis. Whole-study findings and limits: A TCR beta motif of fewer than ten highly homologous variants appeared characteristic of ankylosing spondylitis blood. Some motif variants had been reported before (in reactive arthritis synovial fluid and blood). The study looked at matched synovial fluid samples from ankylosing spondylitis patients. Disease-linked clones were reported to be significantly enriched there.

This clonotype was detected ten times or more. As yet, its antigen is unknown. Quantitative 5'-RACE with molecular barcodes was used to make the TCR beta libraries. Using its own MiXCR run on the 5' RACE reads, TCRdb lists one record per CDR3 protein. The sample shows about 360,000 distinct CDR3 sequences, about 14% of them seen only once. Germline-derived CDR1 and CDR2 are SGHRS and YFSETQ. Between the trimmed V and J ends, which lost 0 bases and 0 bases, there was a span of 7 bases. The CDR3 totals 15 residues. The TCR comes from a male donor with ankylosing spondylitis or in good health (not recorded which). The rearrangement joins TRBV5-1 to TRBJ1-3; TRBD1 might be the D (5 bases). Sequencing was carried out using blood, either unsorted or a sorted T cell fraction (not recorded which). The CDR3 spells CASSLGGNSGNTIYF. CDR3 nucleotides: TGCGCCAGCAGCTTGGGGGGGAACTCTGGAAACACCATATATTTT. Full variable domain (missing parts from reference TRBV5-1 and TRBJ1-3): KAGVTQTPRYLIKTRGQQVTLSCSPISGHRSVSWYQQTPGQGLQFLFEYFSETQRNKGNFPGRFSGRQFSNSRSEMNVSTLELGDSALYLCASSLGGNSGNTIYFGEGSWLTVV.